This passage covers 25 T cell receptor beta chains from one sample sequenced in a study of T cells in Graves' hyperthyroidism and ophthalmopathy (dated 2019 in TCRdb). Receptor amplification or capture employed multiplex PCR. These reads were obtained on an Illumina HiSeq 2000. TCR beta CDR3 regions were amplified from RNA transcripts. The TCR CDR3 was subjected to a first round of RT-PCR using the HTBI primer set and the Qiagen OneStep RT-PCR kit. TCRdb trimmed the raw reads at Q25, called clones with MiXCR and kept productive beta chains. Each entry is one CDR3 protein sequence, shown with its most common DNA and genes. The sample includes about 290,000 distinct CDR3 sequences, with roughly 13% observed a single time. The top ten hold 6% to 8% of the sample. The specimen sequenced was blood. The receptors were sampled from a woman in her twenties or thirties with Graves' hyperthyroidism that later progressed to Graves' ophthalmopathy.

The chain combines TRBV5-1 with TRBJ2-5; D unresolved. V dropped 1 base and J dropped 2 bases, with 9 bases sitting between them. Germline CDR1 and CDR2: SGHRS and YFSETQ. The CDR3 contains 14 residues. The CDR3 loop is CASSLMRGQETQYF. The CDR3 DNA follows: TGCGCCAGCAGCTTGATGCGAGGTCAAGAGACCCAGTACTTC.

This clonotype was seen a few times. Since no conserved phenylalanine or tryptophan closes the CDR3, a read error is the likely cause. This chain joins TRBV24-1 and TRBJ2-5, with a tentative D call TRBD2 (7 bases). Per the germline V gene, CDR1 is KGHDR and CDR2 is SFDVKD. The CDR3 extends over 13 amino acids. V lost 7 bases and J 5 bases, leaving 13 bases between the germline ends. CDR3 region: CATSPGGAETQYL. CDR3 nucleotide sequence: TGTGCCACCAGCCCGGGGGGCGCGGAGACCCAGTACCTC.

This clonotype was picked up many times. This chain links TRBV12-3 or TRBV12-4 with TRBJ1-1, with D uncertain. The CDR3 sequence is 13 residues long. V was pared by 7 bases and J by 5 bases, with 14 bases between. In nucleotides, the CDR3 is TGTGCCAGCATGTGGGCTGGAGGGACTGAAGCTTTCTTT. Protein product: CASMWAGGTEAFF.

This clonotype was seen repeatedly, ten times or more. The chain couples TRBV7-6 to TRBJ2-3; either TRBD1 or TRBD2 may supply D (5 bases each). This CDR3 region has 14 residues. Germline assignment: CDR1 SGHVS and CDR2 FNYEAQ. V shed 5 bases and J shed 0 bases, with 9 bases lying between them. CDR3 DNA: TGTGCCAGCAGCCAGGGACCGAGCACAGATACGCAGTATTTT. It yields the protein CASSQGPSTDTQYF.

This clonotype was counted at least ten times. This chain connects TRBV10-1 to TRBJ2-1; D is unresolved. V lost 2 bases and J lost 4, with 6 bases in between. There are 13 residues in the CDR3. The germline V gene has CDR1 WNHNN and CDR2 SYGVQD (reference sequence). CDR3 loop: CASSEGRYNEQFF. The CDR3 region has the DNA TGCGCCAGCAGTGAGGGGCGATACAATGAGCAGTTCTTC.

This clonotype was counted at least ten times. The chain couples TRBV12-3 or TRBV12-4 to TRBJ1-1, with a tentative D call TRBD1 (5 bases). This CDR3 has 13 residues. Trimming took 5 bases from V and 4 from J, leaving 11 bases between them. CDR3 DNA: TGTGCCAGCAGTCGGGACCTACGCACTGAAGCTTTCTTT. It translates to CASSRDLRTEAFF.

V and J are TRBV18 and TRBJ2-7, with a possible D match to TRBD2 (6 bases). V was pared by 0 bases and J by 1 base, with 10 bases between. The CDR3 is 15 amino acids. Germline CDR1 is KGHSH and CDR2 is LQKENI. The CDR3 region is CASSPPAGGSYEQYF. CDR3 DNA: TGTGCCAGCTCACCACCGGCCGGGGGTTCCTACGAGCAGTACTTC.

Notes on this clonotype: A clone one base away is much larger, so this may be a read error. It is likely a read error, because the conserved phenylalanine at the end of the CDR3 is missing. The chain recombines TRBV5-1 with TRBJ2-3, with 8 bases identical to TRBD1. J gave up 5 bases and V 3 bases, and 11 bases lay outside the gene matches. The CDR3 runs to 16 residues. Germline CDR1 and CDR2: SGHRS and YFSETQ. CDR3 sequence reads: CASSSAGGAGEDTQYL. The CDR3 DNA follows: TGCGCCAGCAGCTCGGCAGGGGGCGCCGGGGAAGATACGCAGTATCTT.

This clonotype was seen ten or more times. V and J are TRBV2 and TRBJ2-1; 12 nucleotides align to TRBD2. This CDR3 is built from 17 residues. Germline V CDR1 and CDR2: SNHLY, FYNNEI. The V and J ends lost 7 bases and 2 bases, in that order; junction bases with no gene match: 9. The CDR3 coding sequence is TGTGCCAGCACCGAACTGCTAGCGGGAGGGCCCTACAATGAGCAGTTCTTC. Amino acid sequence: CASTELLAGGPYNEQFF.

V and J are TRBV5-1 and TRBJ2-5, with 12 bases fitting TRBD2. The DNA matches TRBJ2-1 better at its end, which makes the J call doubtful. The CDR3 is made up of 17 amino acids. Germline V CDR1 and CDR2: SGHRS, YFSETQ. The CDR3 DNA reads TGCGCCAGCAGCTTGATTCTAGCGGGAGGGTCAGGAGAGACCCAGTTCTTC. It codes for CASSLILAGGSGETQFF.

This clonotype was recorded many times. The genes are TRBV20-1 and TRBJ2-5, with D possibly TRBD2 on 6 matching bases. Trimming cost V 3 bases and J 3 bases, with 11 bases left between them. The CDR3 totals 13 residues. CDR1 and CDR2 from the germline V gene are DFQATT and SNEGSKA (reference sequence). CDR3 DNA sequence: TGCAGTGCTAGTGGTGGGGAGGAAGAGACCCAGTACTTC. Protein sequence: CSASGGEEETQYF.

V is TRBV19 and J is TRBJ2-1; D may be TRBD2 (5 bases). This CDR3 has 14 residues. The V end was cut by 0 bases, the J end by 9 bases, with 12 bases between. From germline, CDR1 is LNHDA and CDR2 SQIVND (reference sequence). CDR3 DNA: TGTGCCAGTAGTATAGATCGGGAATCTAGTGAGCAGTTCTTC. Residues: CASSIDRESSEQFF.

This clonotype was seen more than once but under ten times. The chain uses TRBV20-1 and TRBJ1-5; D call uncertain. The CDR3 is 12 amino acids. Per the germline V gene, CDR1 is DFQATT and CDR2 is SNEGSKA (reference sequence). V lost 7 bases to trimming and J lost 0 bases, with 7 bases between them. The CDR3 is CSGRNSNQPQHF. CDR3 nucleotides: TGCAGTGGAAGGAATAGCAATCAGCCCCAGCATTTT.

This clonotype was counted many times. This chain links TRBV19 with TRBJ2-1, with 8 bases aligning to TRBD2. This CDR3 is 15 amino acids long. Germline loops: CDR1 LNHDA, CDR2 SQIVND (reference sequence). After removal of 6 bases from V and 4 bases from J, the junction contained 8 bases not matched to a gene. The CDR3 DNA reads TGTGCCAGTAGCTCCGACGGGGGGGCGTACAATGAGCAGTTCTTC. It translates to CASSSDGGAYNEQFF.

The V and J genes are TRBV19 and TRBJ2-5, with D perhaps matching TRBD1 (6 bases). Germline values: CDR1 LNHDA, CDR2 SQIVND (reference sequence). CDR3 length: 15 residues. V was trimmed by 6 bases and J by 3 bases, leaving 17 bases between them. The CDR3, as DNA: TGTGCCAGTAGCGAAGGACAGACTCTCGAAGAGACCCAGTACTTC. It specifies CASSEGQTLEETQYF.

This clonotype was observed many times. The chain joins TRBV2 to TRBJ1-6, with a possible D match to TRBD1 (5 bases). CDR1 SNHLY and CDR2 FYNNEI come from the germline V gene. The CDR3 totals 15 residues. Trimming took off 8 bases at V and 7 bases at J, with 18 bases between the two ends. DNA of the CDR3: TGTGCCAGCCGAGTACCCGGGACCACCAATTCACCCCTCCACTTT. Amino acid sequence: CASRVPGTTNSPLHF.

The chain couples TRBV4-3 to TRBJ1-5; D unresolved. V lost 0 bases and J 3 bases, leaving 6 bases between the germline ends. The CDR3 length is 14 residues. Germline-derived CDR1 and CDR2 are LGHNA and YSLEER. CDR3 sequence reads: CASSQDMYNQPQHF. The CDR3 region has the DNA TGCGCCAGCAGCCAAGACATGTACAATCAGCCCCAGCATTTT.

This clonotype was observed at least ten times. The CDR3 nucleotides are TGTGCCAGCAGTCCAGTAGCGGATACGCAGTATTTT. Protein: CASSPVADTQYF. The J gene is TRBJ2-3, the V gene TRBV12-3 or TRBV12-4; the D gene is possibly TRBD2 (5 bases). There are 12 residues in the CDR3. V was shortened by 5 bases and J by 6 bases, with 9 bases between the two germline ends.

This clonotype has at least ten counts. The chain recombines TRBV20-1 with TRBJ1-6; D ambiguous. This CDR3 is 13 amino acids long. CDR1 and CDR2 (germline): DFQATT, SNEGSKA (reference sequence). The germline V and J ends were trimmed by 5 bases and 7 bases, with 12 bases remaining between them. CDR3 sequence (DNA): TGCAGTGCTTCCAGGACCACCAATTCACCCCTCCACTTT. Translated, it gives CSASRTTNSPLHF.

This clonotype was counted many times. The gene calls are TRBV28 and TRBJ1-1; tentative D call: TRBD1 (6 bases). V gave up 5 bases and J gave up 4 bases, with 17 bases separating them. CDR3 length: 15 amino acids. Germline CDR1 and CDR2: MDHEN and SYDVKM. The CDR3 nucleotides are TGTGCCAGCAGTGCCCCACAGGGTCAGGCCACTGAAGCTTTCTTT. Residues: CASSAPQGQATEAFF.

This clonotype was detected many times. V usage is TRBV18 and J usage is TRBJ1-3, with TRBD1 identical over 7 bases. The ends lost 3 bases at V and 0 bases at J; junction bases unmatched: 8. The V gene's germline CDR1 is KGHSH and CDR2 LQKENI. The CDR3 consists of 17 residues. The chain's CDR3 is CASSPRDSYNSGNTIYF. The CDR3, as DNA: TGTGCCAGCTCACCCCGGGACAGCTACAACTCTGGAAACACCATATATTTT.

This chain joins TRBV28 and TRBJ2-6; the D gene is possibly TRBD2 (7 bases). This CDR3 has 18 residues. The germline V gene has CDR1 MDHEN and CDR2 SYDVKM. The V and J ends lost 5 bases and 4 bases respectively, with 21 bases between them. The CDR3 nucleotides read TGTGCCAGCAGTCCTACGCTTGGGGGGGCGGGCGGGGCCAACGTCCTGACTTTC. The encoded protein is CASSPTLGGAGGANVLTF.

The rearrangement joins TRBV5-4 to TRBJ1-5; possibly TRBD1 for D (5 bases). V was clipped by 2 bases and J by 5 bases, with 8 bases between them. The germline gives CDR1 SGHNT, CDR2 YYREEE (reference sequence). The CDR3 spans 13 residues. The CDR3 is CASSFDRYQPQHF. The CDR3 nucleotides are TGTGCCAGCAGCTTCGACAGATATCAGCCCCAGCATTTT.

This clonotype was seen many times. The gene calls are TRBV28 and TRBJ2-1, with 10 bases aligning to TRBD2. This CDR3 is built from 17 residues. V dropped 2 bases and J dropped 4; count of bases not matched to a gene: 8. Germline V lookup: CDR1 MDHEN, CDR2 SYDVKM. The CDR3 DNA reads TGTGCCAGCAGTTTAGGCGCTAGCGGGAGTTATTACAATGAGCAGTTCTTC. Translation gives CASSLGASGSYYNEQFF.

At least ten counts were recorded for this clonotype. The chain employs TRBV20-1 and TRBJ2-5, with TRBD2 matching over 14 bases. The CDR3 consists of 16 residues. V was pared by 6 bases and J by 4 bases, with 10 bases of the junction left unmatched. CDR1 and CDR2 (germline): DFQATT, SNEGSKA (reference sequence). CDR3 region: CSANHGTSGSRETQYF. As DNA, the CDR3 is TGCAGTGCCAACCATGGGACTAGCGGGAGTAGAGAGACCCAGTACTTC.